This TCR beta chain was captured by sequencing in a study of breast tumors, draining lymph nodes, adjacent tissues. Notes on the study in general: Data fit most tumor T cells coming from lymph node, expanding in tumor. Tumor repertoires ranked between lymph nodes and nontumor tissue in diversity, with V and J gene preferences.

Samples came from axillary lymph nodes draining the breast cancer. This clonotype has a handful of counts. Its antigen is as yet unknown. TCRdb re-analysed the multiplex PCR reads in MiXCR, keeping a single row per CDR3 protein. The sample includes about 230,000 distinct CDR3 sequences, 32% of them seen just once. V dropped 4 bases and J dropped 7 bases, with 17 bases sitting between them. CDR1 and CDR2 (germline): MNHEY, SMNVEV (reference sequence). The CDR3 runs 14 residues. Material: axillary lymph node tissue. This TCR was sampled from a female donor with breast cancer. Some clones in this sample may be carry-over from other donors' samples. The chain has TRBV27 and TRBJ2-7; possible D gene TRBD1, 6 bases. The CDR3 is CASSSPDRLGEQYF. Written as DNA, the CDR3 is TGTGCCAGCAGTTCCCCGGACAGACTGGGAGAGCAGTACTTC.